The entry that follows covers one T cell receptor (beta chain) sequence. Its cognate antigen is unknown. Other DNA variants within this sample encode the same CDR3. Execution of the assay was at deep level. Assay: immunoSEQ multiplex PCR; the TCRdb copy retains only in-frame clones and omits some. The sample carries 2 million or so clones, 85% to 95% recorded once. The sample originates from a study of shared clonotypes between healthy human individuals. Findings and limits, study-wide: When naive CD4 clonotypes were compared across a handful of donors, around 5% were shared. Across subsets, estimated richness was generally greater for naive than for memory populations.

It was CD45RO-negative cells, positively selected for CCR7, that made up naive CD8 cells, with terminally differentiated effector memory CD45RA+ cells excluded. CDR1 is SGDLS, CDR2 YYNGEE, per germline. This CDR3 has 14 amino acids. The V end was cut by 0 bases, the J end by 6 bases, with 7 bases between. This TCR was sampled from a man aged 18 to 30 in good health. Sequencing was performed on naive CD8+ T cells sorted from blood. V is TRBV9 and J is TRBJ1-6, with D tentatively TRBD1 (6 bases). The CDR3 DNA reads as TGTGCCAGCAGCGTAGGAGGGGGTAATTCACCCCTCCACTTT. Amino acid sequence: CASSVGGGNSPLHF.